This entry features one T cell receptor beta chain sequence. The CDR3 has 15 amino acids. Trimming removed 0 bases from V and 1 base from J, with 9 bases in between. Germline V lookup: CDR1 LGHNA, CDR2 YNFKEQ. This record comes from a study of cytomegalovirus exposure and HLA in healthy donors. The PCR ran on 60 Vbeta and 13 Jbeta primers. The protocol was immunoSEQ multiplex PCR, while the TCRdb copy is restricted to in-frame clones and leaves out a portion. The sample holds fewer than 150,000 clones, about 74% seen once. This receptor was identified in a woman between 50 and 59 years old in good health and CMV-seronegative. Specimen: PBMCs. The V call is TRBV4-2, the J call TRBJ1-2; TRBD1 is a possible D gene (5 bases). Written as DNA, the CDR3 is TGTGCCAGCAGCCAAGACCAGGGCAGTAACTATGGCTACACCTTC. Translated: CASSQDQGSNYGYTF.